One and the same sample provided the 21 T cell receptor beta chains below, sequenced in a study of blood T cell repertoires in COVID-19. Using immunoSEQ multiplex PCR, the repertoire was profiled, and TCRdb retains in-frame clones only, with some absent. Found here are nearly 350,000 clones, over 80% of them singletons; the top ten hold around 6%. The source material was peripheral blood. The source is a woman between 50 and 59 years old with COVID-19, enrolled during active disease.

The chain uses TRBV27 and TRBJ2-3; 8 positions match TRBD2. The CDR3 has 16 amino acids. The trim removed 5 bases at V and 6 bases at J, leaving 13 bases unmatched. The germline gives CDR1 MNHEY, CDR2 SMNVEV (reference sequence). The CDR3 loop reads CASSNAAGVIADTQYF. The CDR3 nucleotides read TGTGCCAGCAGTAACGCAGCGGGAGTTATTGCGGATACGCAGTATTTT.

This clone was observed a handful of times. The chain joins TRBV27 to TRBJ2-1, with 7 positions matching TRBD2. The CDR3 has 13 amino acids. V lost 6 bases and J lost 8; bases outside the gene matches: 7. Germline V gene lookup returns CDR1 MNHEY and CDR2 SMNVEV (reference sequence). For the CDR3, the DNA is TGTGCCAGCAGCGGAAGGACTAGGGATGAGCAGTTCTTC. Its protein product is CASSGRTRDEQFF.

The chain recombines TRBV21-1 with TRBJ2-1; the listed D gene, TRBD2, was not tested against the DNA. TRBV21-1 is given as a pseudogene. The CDR3 length is 22 residues. The CDR3 DNA reads as TGTGCCAGCAGCATTTCCTCTATCCCGGGTAATCGGGAGGGCCAAACCTACAATGAGCAGTTCTTC. It is translated as CASSISSIPGNREGQTYNEQFF.

The chain combines TRBV11-2 with TRBJ2-7, with 11 nucleotides matching TRBD2. The V gene end was trimmed by 1 base and the J gene end by 7 bases; junction bases not matched to a gene: 6. From germline, CDR1 is SGHAT and CDR2 FQNNGV. The length of the CDR3 is 15 residues. The CDR3 DNA reads TGTGCCAGCAGCTTAGTAGCGGGAGGGTTGGGAGAGCAGTACTTC. Its translation: CASSLVAGGLGEQYF.

This rearrangement joins TRBV7-3 to TRBJ2-3, with TRBD1 as a possible D gene (6 bases). Trimming pared 4 bases from V and 11 bases from J, leaving 10 bases between. The CDR3 extends over 11 amino acids. Germline V gene lookup returns CDR1 SGHTA and CDR2 FQGTGA. The CDR3 region is CASSSQGQQYF. CDR3 in DNA: TGTGCCAGCAGCTCGCAGGGACAGCAGTATTTT.

This clone has only one observation. The chain combines TRBV5-6 with TRBJ1-1; D unresolved. Germline V gene lookup returns CDR1 SGHDT and CDR2 YYEEEE. V was pared by 4 bases and J by 0 bases, with 16 bases between. This CDR3 contains 16 residues. The CDR3 loop reads CASSLNIGRLNTEAFF. The CDR3 bases are TGTGCCAGCAGCCTCAATATCGGCAGGCTGAACACTGAAGCTTTCTTT. Full variable domain (rest looked up from reference TRBV5-6 and TRBJ1-1): DAGVTQSPTHLIKTRGQQVTLRCSPKSGHDTVSWYQQALGQGPQFIFQYYEEEERQRGNFPDRFSGHQFPNYSSELNVNALLLGDSALYLCASSLNIGRLNTEAFFGQGTRLTVV.

V usage is TRBV27 and J usage is TRBJ1-5; TRBD1 might be the D (5 bases). The CDR3 loop spans 13 amino acids. V was shortened by 4 bases and J by 4 bases, with 8 bases between the two germline ends. Germline V lookup: CDR1 MNHEY, CDR2 SMNVEV (reference sequence). The CDR3, as DNA: TGTGCCAGCAGTTGGGGCCCTAATCAGCCCCAGCATTTT. Encoded protein: CASSWGPNQPQHF.

For this clone: This specimen includes other DNA sequences encoding the same CDR3. V usage is TRBV19 and J usage is TRBJ2-7, with 12 bases identical to TRBD2. The CDR3 extends over 14 amino acids. In germline, CDR1 is LNHDA, CDR2 SQIVND (reference sequence). The V segment lost 4 bases and the J segment 4 bases; nucleotides outside the gene matches: 2. CDR3 protein: CASSRGLAGYEQYF. For the CDR3, the DNA is TGTGCCAGTAGTAGAGGACTAGCGGGGTACGAGCAGTACTTC.

V is TRBV7-2 and J is TRBJ2-1; 8 nucleotides line up with TRBD2. The V gene's germline CDR1 is SGHTA and CDR2 FQGNSA. Germline trimming cut 2 bases from V and 7 bases from J; bases unmatched to any gene: 7. The CDR3 consists of 15 residues. CDR3 residues: CASSLSVAGINEQFF. The CDR3 DNA is TGTGCCAGCAGCTTATCGGTAGCGGGAATAAATGAGCAGTTCTTC.

The rearrangement joins TRBV11-3 to TRBJ1-1, with D unresolved. This CDR3 region has 13 residues. Trimming shortened V by 6 bases and J by 1 base, and 9 bases separated the two germline ends. Germline V gene lookup returns CDR1 SGHNT and CDR2 YENEEA. The CDR3 DNA is TGTGCCAGCAGGCTCAGGCGGAACACTGAAGCTTTCTTT. Protein: CASRLRRNTEAFF.

This clone was counted a single time. The J gene is TRBJ1-2, the V gene TRBV18; 10 nucleotides agree with TRBD1. The J segment lost 5 bases and the V segment lost 5 bases, leaving 2 bases of the junction unmatched. The CDR3 spans 13 residues. Germline-derived CDR1 and CDR2 are KGHSH and LQKENI. The CDR3 reads CASSGQGEYGYTF. In nucleotides, the CDR3 is TGTGCCAGCTCAGGACAGGGGGAATATGGCTACACCTTC. Full variable domain (rest looked up from reference TRBV18 and TRBJ1-2): NAGVMQNPRHLVRRRGQEARLRCSPMKGHSHVYWYRQLPEEGLKFMVYLQKENIIDESGMPKERFSAEFPKEGPSILRIQQVVRGDSAAYFCASSGQGEYGYTFGSGTRLTVV.

V usage is TRBV6-5 and J usage is TRBJ2-7; possibly TRBD1 for D (6 bases). Trimming took 7 bases from V and 2 from J, leaving 12 bases between them. CDR1 is MNHEY and CDR2 is SVGAGI in the germline V gene. This CDR3 spans 13 amino acids. The CDR3 region is CASTRGLAYEQYF. Here the CDR3 DNA reads TGTGCCAGCACCAGGGGTCTCGCCTACGAGCAGTACTTC.

The J gene is TRBJ2-2, the V gene TRBV5-1; 11 nucleotides align to TRBD2. The CDR3 totals 17 residues. Germline V lookup: CDR1 SGHRS, CDR2 YFSETQ. The ends lost 8 bases at V and 5 bases at J; junction bases unmatched: 14. The chain's CDR3 is CARPRLAGFQVTGELFF. DNA for the CDR3: TGCGCCAGGCCCCGACTAGCGGGATTTCAAGTGACCGGGGAGCTGTTTTTT.

This chain links TRBV9 with TRBJ2-6; D remains unclear. V gave up 0 bases and J gave up 2 bases, with 6 bases separating them. Germline assignment: CDR1 SGDLS and CDR2 YYNGEE. The CDR3 sequence is 15 residues long. CDR3 residues: CASSVDRAGANVLTF. The CDR3 bases are TGTGCCAGCAGCGTAGATCGCGCTGGGGCCAACGTCCTGACTTTC.

In DNA, the CDR3 is TGTGCCAGCAGCTTCGGACAGGGTTTATCCGAGCAGTACTTC. Protein sequence: CASSFGQGLSEQYF. The chain links TRBV5-6 to TRBJ2-7; 8 nucleotides line up with TRBD1. V gave up 2 bases and J gave up 6 bases; unmatched junction bases: 7. Germline V gene sequence: CDR1 SGHDT, CDR2 YYEEEE. This CDR3 is 14 amino acids long.

This clone appeared a single time. The chain is built from TRBV7-2 and TRBJ1-1; TRBD1 is a possible D gene (5 bases). The V and J ends lost 1 base and 3 bases respectively, with 9 bases between them. This CDR3 is built from 14 residues. Germline lookup yields CDR1 SGHTA and CDR2 FQGNSA. The CDR3 loop reads CASSLVGGYTEAFF. The CDR3, as DNA: TGTGCCAGCAGCTTAGTGGGGGGATACACTGAAGCTTTCTTT.

The V call is TRBV4-1, the J call TRBJ1-2; TRBD1 aligns across 8 bases. After removal of 0 bases from V and 8 bases from J, the junction contained 14 bases not matched to a gene. The CDR3 consists of 17 residues. Germline CDR1 and CDR2: MGHRA and YSYEKL. The DNA for the CDR3 is TGCGCCAGCAGCCAAGACAAGGAACCACAGGGACAGGCCGGCTACACCTTC. The encoded protein is CASSQDKEPQGQAGYTF.

The gene calls are TRBV11-2 and TRBJ1-4; TRBD1 matches 7 bases. Unmatched junction bases numbered 6, after V lost 3 bases and J lost 8 bases. This CDR3 comprises 14 residues. From germline, CDR1 is SGHAT and CDR2 FQNNGV. The CDR3: CASSLDRFREKLFF. CDR3 bases: TGTGCCAGCAGCTTGGACAGGTTCCGGGAAAAACTGTTTTTT.

The rearrangement joins TRBV19 to TRBJ1-1, with 9 bases matching TRBD1. The CDR3 spans 15 residues. CDR1 and CDR2 from the germline V gene are LNHDA and SQIVND (reference sequence). Losses at the gene ends were 5 bases for V and 4 bases for J; bases not matched to a gene: 8. The CDR3 region is CASSVGTGIGTEAFF. As DNA, the CDR3 is TGTGCCAGTAGTGTCGGGACAGGGATTGGCACTGAAGCTTTCTTT. The whole variable domain, filled in from reference TRBV19 and TRBJ1-1, reads DGGITQSPKYLFRKEGQNVTLSCEQNLNHDAMYWYRQDPGQGLRLIYYSQIVNDFQKGDIAEGYSVSREKKESFPLTVTSAQKNPTAFYLCASSVGTGIGTEAFFGQGTRLTVV.

The chain has TRBV5-5 and TRBJ2-1, with D perhaps matching TRBD2 (5 bases). Germline V gene lookup returns CDR1 SGHKS and CDR2 YYEKEE (reference sequence). Trimming left V 0 bases short and J 5 bases short, with 15 bases between. This CDR3 region has 16 residues. CDR3 coding DNA: TGTGCCAGCAGCTTGGCCAGGCTAGCCGGTCACAATGAGCAGTTCTTC. Amino acids: CASSLARLAGHNEQFF.

The chain is built from TRBV11-2 and TRBJ1-1; D gene uncertain. Trimming cost V 2 bases and J 6 bases, with 4 bases left between them. In germline, CDR1 is SGHAT, CDR2 FQNNGV. This CDR3 region has 11 residues. CDR3 residues: CASSLLSEAFF. As DNA, the CDR3 is TGTGCCAGCAGCTTATTATCTGAAGCTTTCTTT.